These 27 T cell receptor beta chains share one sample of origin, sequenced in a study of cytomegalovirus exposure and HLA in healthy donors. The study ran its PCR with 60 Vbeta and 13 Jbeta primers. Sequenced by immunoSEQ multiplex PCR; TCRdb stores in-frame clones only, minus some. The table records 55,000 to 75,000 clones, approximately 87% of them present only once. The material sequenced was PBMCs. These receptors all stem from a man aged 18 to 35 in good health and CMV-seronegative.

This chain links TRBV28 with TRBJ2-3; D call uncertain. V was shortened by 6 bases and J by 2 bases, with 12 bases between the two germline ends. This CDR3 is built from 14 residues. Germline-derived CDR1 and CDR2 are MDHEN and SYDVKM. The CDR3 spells CASRPWQNTDTQYF. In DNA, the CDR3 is TGTGCCAGCAGGCCCTGGCAGAACACAGATACGCAGTATTTT.

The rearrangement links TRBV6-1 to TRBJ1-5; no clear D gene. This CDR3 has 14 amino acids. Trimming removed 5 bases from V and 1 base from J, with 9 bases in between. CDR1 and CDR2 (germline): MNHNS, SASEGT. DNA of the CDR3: TGTGCCAGCAGTCCAGGCAGAAGCAATCAGCCCCAGCATTTT. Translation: CASSPGRSNQPQHF.

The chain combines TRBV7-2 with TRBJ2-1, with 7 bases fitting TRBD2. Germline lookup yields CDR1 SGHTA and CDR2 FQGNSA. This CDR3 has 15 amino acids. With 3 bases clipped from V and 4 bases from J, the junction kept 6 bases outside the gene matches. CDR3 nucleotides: TGTGCCAGCAGCTTCGCGGGCGGGGGATACAATGAGCAGTTCTTC. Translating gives CASSFAGGGYNEQFF. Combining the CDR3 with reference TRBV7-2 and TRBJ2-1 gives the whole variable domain GAGVSQSPSNKVTEKGKDVELRCDPISGHTALYWYRQSLGQGLEFLIYFQGNSAPDKSGLPSDRFSAERTGGSVSTLTIQRTQQEDSAVYLCASSFAGGGYNEQFFGPGTRLTVL.

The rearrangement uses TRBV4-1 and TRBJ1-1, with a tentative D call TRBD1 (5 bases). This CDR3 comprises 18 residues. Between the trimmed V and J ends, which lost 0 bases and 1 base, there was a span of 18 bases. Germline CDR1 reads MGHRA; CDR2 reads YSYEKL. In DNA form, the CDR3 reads TGCGCCAGCAGCCAAGAGGGGGGAGGGAGCCAAGGGAACACTGAAGCTTTCTTT. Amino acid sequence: CASSQEGGGSQGNTEAFF.

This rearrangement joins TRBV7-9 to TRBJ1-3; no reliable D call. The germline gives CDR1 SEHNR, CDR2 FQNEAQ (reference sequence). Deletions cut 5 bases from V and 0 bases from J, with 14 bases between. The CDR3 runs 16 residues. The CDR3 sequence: CASSPQIRLSGNTIYF. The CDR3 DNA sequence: TGTGCCAGCAGCCCCCAAATCAGGCTCTCTGGAAACACCATATATTTT.

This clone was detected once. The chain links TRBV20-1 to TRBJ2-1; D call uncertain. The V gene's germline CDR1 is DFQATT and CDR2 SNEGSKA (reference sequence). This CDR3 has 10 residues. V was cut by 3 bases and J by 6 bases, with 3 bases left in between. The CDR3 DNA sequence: TGCAGTGCTAGCCGCAATGAGCAGTTCTTC. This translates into CSASRNEQFF.

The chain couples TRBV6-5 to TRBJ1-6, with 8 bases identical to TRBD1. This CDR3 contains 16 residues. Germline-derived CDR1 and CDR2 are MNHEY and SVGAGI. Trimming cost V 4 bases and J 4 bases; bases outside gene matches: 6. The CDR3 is CASSSLRDRYNSPLHF. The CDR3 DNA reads TGTGCCAGCAGTTCCCTCCGGGACAGGTATAATTCACCCCTCCACTTT.

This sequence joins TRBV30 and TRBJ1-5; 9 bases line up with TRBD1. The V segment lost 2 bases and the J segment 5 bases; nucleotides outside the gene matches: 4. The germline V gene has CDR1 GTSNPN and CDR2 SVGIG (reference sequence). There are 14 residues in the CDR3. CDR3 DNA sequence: TGTGCCTGGAGTACAGGGGGCACGGATCAGCCCCAGCATTTT. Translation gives CAWSTGGTDQPQHF.

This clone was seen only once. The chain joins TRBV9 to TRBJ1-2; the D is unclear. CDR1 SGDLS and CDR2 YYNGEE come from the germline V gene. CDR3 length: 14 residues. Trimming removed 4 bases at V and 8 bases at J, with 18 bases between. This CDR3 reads CASSTQTPPGGYTF. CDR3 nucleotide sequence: TGTGCCAGCAGCACCCAGACACCTCCTGGAGGCTACACCTTC.

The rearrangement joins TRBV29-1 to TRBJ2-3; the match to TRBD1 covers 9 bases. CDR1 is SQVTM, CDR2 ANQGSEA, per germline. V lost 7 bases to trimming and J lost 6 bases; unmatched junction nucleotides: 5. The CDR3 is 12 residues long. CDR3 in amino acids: CSATDRGDTQYF. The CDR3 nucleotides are TGCAGCGCTACCGACAGGGGGGATACGCAGTATTTT.

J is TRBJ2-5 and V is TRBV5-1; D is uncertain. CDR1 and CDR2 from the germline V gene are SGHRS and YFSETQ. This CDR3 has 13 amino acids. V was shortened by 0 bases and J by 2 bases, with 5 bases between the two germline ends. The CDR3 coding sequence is TGCGCCAGCAGCTTGGTTGAGCAAGAGACCCAGTACTTC. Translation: CASSLVEQETQYF. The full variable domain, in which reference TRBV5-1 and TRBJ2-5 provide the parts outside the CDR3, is KAGVTQTPRYLIKTRGQQVTLSCSPISGHRSVSWYQQTPGQGLQFLFEYFSETQRNKGNFPGRFSGRQFSNSRSEMNVSTLELGDSALYLCASSLVEQETQYFGPGTRLLVL.

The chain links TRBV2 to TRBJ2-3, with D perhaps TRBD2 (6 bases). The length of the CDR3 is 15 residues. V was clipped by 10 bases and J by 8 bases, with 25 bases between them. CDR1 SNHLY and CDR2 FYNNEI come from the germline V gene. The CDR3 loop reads CATADRAGQGVTQYF. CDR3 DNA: TGTGCCACCGCGGATCGGGCGGGGCAAGGGGTTACGCAGTATTTT.

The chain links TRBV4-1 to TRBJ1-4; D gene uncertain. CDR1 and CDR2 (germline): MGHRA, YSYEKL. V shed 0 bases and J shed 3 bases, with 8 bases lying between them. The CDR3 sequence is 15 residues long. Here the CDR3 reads CASSQDSRSNEKLFF. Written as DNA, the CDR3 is TGCGCCAGCAGCCAAGATTCCCGGTCTAATGAAAAACTGTTTTTT.

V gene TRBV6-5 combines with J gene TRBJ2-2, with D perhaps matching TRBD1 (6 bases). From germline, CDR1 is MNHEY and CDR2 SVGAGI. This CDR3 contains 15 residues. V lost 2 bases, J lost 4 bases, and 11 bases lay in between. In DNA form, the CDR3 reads TGTGCCAGCAGTTACGGACAGTTGGGCACCGGGGAGCTGTTTTTT. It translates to CASSYGQLGTGELFF.

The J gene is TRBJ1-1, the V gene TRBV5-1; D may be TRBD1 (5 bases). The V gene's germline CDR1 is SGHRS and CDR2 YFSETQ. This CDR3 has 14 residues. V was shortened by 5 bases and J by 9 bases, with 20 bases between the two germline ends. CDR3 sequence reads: CASRESTSGGKAFF. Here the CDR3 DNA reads TGCGCCAGCAGGGAGTCTACCTCGGGGGGTAAAGCTTTCTTT. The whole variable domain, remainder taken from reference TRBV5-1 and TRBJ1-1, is KAGVTQTPRYLIKTRGQQVTLSCSPISGHRSVSWYQQTPGQGLQFLFEYFSETQRNKGNFPGRFSGRQFSNSRSEMNVSTLELGDSALYLCASRESTSGGKAFFGQGTRLTVV.

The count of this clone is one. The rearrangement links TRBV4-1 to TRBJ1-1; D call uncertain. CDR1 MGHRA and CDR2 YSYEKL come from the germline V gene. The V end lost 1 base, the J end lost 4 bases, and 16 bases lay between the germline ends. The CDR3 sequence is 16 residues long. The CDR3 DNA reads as TGCGCCAGCAGCCAAGGGAGCTTGGGTATTGTCACTGAAGCTTTCTTT. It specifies CASSQGSLGIVTEAFF.

The CDR3 sequence is CASSWDRVSGELFF. CDR3 nucleotides: TGCGCCAGCAGCTGGGACAGGGTGTCCGGGGAGCTGTTTTTT. The chain carries TRBV5-1 and TRBJ2-2; 9 bases are shared with TRBD1. The CDR3 spans 14 residues. The trim removed 3 bases at V and 6 bases at J, leaving 3 bases unmatched. Looked up from germline, CDR1 is SGHRS and CDR2 is YFSETQ.

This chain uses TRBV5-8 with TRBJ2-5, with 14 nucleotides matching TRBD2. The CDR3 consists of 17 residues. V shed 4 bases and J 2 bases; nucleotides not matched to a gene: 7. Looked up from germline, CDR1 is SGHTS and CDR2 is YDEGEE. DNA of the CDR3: TGTGCCAGCAGCCGGACTAGCGGGGGGCCCCCACAAGAGACCCAGTACTTC. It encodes CASSRTSGGPPQETQYF.

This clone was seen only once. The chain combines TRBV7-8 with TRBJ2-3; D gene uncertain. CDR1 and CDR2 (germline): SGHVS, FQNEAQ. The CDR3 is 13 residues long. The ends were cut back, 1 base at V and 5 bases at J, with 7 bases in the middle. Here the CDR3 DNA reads TGTGCCAGCAGCTTAGTGCAGAAAGATACGCAGTATTTT. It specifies CASSLVQKDTQYF. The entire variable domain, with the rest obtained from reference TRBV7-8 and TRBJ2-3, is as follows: GAGVSQSPRYKVAKRGQDVALRCDPISGHVSLFWYQQALGQGPEFLTYFQNEAQLDKSGLPSDRFFAERPEGSVSTLKIQRTQQEDSAVYLCASSLVQKDTQYFGPGTRLTVL.

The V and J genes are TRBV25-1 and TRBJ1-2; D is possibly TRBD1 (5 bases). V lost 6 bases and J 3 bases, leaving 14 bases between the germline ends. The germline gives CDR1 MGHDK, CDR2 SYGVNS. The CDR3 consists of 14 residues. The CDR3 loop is CASRSSARDYGYTF. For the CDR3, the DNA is TGTGCCAGCAGATCGTCGGCCAGGGACTATGGCTACACCTTC.

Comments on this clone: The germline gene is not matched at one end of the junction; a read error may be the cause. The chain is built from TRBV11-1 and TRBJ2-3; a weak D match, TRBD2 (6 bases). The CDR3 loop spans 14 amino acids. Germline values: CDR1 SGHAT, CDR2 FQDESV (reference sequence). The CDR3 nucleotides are TGTGCCAGCAGCATAGCGGCCGGGAGAGATACGCAGTATTTT. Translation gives CASSIAAGRDTQYF.

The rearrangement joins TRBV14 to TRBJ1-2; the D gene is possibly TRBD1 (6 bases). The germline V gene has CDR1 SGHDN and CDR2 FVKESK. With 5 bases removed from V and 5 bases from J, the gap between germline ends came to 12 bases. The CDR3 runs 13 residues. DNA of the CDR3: TGTGCCAGCAGCAAACAGGGAGAATATGGCTACACCTTC. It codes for CASSKQGEYGYTF.

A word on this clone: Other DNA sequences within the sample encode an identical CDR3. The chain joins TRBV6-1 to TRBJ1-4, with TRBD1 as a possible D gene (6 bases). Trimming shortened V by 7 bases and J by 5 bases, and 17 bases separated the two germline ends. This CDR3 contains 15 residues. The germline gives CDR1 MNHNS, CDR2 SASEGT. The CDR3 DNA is TGTGCCAGCACCACGGTGGCAGGGGCAAATGAAAAACTGTTTTTT. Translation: CASTTVAGANEKLFF.

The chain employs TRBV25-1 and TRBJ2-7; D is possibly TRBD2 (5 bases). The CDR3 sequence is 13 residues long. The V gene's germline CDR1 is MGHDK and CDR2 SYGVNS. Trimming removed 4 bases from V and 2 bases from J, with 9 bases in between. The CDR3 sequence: CASSGYGAYEQYF. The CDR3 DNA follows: TGTGCCAGCAGTGGATACGGGGCCTACGAGCAGTACTTC.

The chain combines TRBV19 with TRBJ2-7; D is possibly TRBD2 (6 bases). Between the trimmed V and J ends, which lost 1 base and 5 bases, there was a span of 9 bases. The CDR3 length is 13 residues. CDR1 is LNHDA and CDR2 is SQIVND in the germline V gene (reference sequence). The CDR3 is CASSIVGGDEQYF. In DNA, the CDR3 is TGTGCCAGTAGTATAGTAGGAGGGGACGAGCAGTACTTC.

The DNA of the CDR3 is TGTGCCAGCAGTTACCCGACAGGGGACGAAGAAAAACTGTTTTTT. It is translated as CASSYPTGDEEKLFF. The chain joins TRBV6-6 to TRBJ1-4, with TRBD1 identical over 8 bases. The ends lost 2 bases at V and 8 bases at J; junction bases unmatched: 7. The germline gives CDR1 MNHNY, CDR2 SVGAGI (reference sequence). The CDR3 extends over 15 amino acids.

CDR3 coding DNA: TGTGCCAGTCGGACAGCCAACTATGGCTACACCTTC. Encoded protein: CASRTANYGYTF. This rearrangement joins TRBV19 to TRBJ1-2; possible D gene TRBD1, 6 bases. Germline V gene sequence: CDR1 LNHDA, CDR2 SQIVND (reference sequence). Between the trimmed V and J ends, which lost 8 bases and 2 bases, there was a span of 9 bases. The CDR3 runs to 12 residues. Combining the CDR3 with reference TRBV19 and TRBJ1-2 gives the whole variable domain DGGITQSPKYLFRKEGQNVTLSCEQNLNHDAMYWYRQDPGQGLRLIYYSQIVNDFQKGDIAEGYSVSREKKESFPLTVTSAQKNPTAFYLCASRTANYGYTFGSGTRLTVV.